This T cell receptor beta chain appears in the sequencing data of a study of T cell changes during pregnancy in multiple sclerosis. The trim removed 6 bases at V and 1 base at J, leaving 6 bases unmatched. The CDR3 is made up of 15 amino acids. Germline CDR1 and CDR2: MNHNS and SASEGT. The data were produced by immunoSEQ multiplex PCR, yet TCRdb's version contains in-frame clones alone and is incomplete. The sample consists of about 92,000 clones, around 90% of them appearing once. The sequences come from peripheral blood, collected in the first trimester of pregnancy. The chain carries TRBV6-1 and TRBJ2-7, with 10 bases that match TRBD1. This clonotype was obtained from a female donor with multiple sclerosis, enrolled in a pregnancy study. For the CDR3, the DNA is TGTGCCAGCAGAGGAGACAGGGGGCTGTCCTACGAGCAGTACTTC. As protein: CASRGDRGLSYEQYF.